Following are 16 T cell receptor beta chains from one sample sequenced in a study of human thymus T cells (dated by TCRdb to about 2020). Thymus tissue was obtained as surgical resects removed during corrective cardiac surgery. Libraries were constructed by the immunoSEQ multiplex PCR assay. This immuneACCESS table, as held by TCRdb, lists in-frame sequences with V and J called but not all clones. Of the missing ones, under half trace to an unresolved V gene in checked studies; the others have no known cause. This sample holds about 78,000 clones; roughly 96% were observed only once. The ten largest clones take up roughly 0.031% of the sample. Sequenced sample: thymus tissue. The receptors derive from a boy under two years old with a congenital heart defect but otherwise immunologically healthy.

The chain combines TRBV6-5 with TRBJ1-6; tentatively, D is TRBD1 (6 bases). Germline V gene lookup returns CDR1 MNHEY and CDR2 SVGAGI. Trimming removed 4 bases at V and 6 bases at J, with 13 bases between. The CDR3 sequence is 15 residues long. The CDR3: CASSSSKQGNSPLHF. The CDR3, as DNA: TGTGCCAGCAGTTCCAGTAAACAGGGTAATTCACCCCTCCACTTT.

This chain connects TRBV7-9 to TRBJ2-7, with 7 bases that match TRBD1. In germline, CDR1 is SEHNR, CDR2 FQNEAQ (reference sequence). Trimming at V came to 3 bases and at J to 3 bases, leaving 8 bases not matched to a gene. This CDR3 is 15 amino acids long. The CDR3 sequence: CASSLRLGTVYEQYF. In nucleotides, the CDR3 is TGTGCCAGCAGCTTGCGCCTGGGGACAGTCTACGAGCAGTACTTC.

The chain carries TRBV4-3 and TRBJ2-7; weak D call: TRBD1 (7 bases). V lost 0 bases, J lost 4 bases, and 16 bases lay in between. CDR1 and CDR2 from the germline V gene are LGHNA and YSLEER. The length of the CDR3 is 16 residues. CDR3: CASSQDRGAGLYEQYF. For the CDR3, the DNA is TGCGCCAGCAGCCAAGACAGGGGGGCCGGTTTGTACGAGCAGTACTTC.

A single count supports this clone. This chain connects TRBV14 to TRBJ2-7; 7 positions agree with TRBD1. The germline CDR1 and CDR2 sequences are SGHDN and FVKESK. The CDR3 has 14 residues. V lost 2 bases, J lost 3 bases, and 4 bases stayed unmatched. CDR3 DNA sequence: TGTGCCAGCAGCCAACCGGGACAGAGCTACGAGCAGTACTTC. Protein product: CASSQPGQSYEQYF.

This clone was detected only once. The genes are TRBV10-2 and TRBJ2-5, with TRBD2 matching 10 bases. Germline V CDR1 and CDR2: WSHSY, SAAADI. The CDR3 has 15 residues. V lost 5 bases and J lost 2; bases outside the gene matches: 5. CDR3 sequence: CASSLSTSGQETQYF. The DNA for the CDR3 is TGCGCCAGCAGTCTTTCGACTAGCGGGCAAGAGACCCAGTACTTC.

This clone was detected once. This chain connects TRBV27 to TRBJ2-7, with TRBD2 matching over 10 bases. The CDR3 has 15 amino acids. Germline V gene lookup returns CDR1 MNHEY and CDR2 SMNVEV (reference sequence). Trimming at V came to 8 bases and at J to 3 bases, leaving 10 bases not matched to a gene. In nucleotides, the CDR3 is TGTGCCAGCCGACCTAGAGCGGGAGGGTACTACGAGCAGTACTTC. Amino acid sequence: CASRPRAGGYYEQYF.

V is TRBV27 and J is TRBJ1-1; D may be TRBD1 (5 bases). The CDR3 extends over 15 amino acids. The V gene lost 4 bases and the J gene lost 0 bases, with 12 bases spanning the gap. Germline values: CDR1 MNHEY, CDR2 SMNVEV (reference sequence). CDR3 loop: CASSSTGLLNTEAFF. As DNA, the CDR3 is TGTGCCAGCAGTTCTACAGGACTCCTGAACACTGAAGCTTTCTTT.

This sequence joins TRBV6-4 and TRBJ2-5; the match to TRBD2 covers 12 bases. The V gene end was trimmed by 6 bases and the J gene end by 0 bases; junction bases not matched to a gene: 8. Germline-derived CDR1 and CDR2 are MRHNA and SNTAGT. The CDR3 consists of 17 residues. CDR3: CASSILAGGWDQETQYF. The CDR3, as DNA: TGTGCCAGCAGCATACTAGCGGGAGGTTGGGACCAAGAGACCCAGTACTTC.

The J gene is TRBJ2-3, the V gene TRBV21-1; the table's D call, TRBD1, has no DNA check behind it. TRBV21-1 is listed as a pseudogene. The CDR3 consists of 16 residues. CDR3 loop: CASSKKRDQGGDTQYF. CDR3 nucleotides: TGTGCCAGCAGCAAAAAACGAGACCAGGGTGGAGATACGCAGTATTTT.

The chain carries TRBV19 and TRBJ2-5; D is possibly TRBD2 (6 bases). Trimming pared 3 bases from V and 2 bases from J, leaving 16 bases between. Germline assignment: CDR1 LNHDA and CDR2 SQIVND (reference sequence). This CDR3 contains 16 residues. The chain's CDR3 is CASSMGPRRGQETQYF. Written as DNA, the CDR3 is TGTGCCAGTAGTATGGGCCCCAGGCGGGGACAAGAGACCCAGTACTTC.

The J gene is TRBJ2-3, the V gene TRBV19; TRBD2 matches 9 bases. Germline V gene lookup returns CDR1 LNHDA and CDR2 SQIVND (reference sequence). The junction had 9 bases not matched to a gene; V was cut back by 1 base and J by 1 base. This CDR3 is built from 18 residues. DNA of the CDR3: TGTGCCAGTAGTATAGTCGAACCGAGCGGGAGGCGCACAGATACGCAGTATTTT. This translates into CASSIVEPSGRRTDTQYF.

The CDR3 loop reads CASSVDRHQETQYF. Here the CDR3 DNA reads TGCGCCAGCAGCGTGGACAGGCACCAAGAGACCCAGTACTTC. This rearrangement joins TRBV5-1 to TRBJ2-5, with 7 bases identical to TRBD1. This CDR3 region has 14 residues. V shed 4 bases and J 0 bases; nucleotides not matched to a gene: 3. Germline CDR1 SGHRS, CDR2 YFSETQ.

The rearrangement links TRBV6-1 to TRBJ2-7; 7 nucleotides align to TRBD1. The CDR3 is 13 residues long. Per germline, CDR1 MNHNS and CDR2 SASEGT. V trimming: 6 bases; J trimming: 3 bases; junction bases outside the gene matches: 5. CDR3 DNA sequence: TGTGCCAGCAGCTTAGGGGGCCTCTACGAGCAGTACTTC. Amino acids: CASSLGGLYEQYF.

The genes are TRBV7-7 and TRBJ1-3; weak D call: TRBD1 (6 bases). Germline V gives CDR1 SSHAT, CDR2 FNYEAQ (reference sequence). This CDR3 spans 16 amino acids. V was trimmed by 5 bases and J by 4 bases, leaving 18 bases between them. The chain's CDR3 is CASSPGTFGAGNTIYF. The CDR3 bases are TGTGCCAGCAGCCCTGGGACATTTGGGGCCGGAAACACCATATATTTT.

J is TRBJ1-3 and V is TRBV5-6; possibly TRBD1 for D (5 bases). The germline CDR1 and CDR2 sequences are SGHDT and YYEEEE. CDR3 size: 17 residues. Trimming left V 6 bases short and J 0 bases short, with 19 bases between. The CDR3 sequence: CASTPRSGRNSGNTIYF. Written as DNA, the CDR3 is TGTGCCAGCACCCCGCGATCGGGACGGAACTCTGGAAACACCATATATTTT.

This chain uses TRBV6-6 with TRBJ2-7, with a tentative D call TRBD1 (5 bases). The CDR3 contains 14 residues. Looked up from germline, CDR1 is MNHNY and CDR2 is SVGAGI (reference sequence). Trimming shortened V by 5 bases and J by 3 bases, and 14 bases separated the two germline ends. CDR3 DNA sequence: TGTGCCAGCAGTACCTACCAGGGTTTCTACGAGCAGTACTTC. This codes for CASSTYQGFYEQYF.